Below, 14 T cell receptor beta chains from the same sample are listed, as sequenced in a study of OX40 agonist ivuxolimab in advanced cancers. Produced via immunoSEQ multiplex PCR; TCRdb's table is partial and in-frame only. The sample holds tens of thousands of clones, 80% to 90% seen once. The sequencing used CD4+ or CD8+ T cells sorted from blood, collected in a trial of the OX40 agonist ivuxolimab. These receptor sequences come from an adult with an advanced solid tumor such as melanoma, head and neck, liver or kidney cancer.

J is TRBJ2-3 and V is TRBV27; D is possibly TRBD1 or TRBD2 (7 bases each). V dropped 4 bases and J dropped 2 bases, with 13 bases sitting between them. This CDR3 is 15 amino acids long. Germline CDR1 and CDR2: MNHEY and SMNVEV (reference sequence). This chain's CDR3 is CASSSQGGNTDTQYF. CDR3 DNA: TGTGCCAGCAGTTCTCAGGGGGGGAACACAGATACGCAGTATTTT.

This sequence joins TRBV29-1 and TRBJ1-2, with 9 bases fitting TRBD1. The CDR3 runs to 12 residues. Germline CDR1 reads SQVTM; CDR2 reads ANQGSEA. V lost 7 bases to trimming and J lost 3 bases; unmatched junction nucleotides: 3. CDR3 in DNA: TGCAGCGGTGACAGGGGGTACTATGGCTACACCTTC. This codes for CSGDRGYYGYTF.

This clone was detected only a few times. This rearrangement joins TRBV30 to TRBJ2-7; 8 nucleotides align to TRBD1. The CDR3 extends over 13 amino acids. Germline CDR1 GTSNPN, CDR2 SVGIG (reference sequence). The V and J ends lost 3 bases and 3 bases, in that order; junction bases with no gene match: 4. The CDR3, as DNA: TGTGCCTGGAGCATCGGACAGGGCTACGAGCAGTACTTC. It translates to CAWSIGQGYEQYF.

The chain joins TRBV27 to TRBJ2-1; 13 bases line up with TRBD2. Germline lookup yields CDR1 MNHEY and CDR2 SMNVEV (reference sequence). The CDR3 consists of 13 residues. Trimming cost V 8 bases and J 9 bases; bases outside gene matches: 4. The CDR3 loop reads CASRTSGRSEQFF. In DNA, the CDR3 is TGTGCCAGCCGGACTAGCGGGAGAAGTGAGCAGTTCTTC.

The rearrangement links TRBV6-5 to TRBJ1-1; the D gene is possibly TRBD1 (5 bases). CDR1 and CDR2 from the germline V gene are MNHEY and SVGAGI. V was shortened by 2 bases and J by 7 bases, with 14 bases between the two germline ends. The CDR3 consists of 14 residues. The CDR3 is CASSYGLAGSEAFF. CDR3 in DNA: TGTGCCAGCAGTTACGGCCTGGCAGGGAGTGAAGCTTTCTTT.

CDR3 in DNA: TGTGCCAGCAGCCCCGTCGGAACAGATACGCAGTATTTT. This sequence encodes CASSPVGTDTQYF. The rearrangement uses TRBV7-3 and TRBJ2-3; D unresolved. CDR3 length: 13 residues. Trimming stripped 5 bases from V and 3 bases from J, with 9 bases between. The germline V gene encodes CDR1 SGHTA and CDR2 FQGTGA.

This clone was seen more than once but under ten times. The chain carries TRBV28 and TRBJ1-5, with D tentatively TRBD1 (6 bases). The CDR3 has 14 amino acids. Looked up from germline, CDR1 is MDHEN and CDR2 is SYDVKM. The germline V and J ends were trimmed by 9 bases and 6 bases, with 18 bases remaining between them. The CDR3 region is CASRRSGGLQPQHF. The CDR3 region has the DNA TGTGCCAGTCGACGCTCGGGGGGCCTTCAGCCCCAGCATTTT.

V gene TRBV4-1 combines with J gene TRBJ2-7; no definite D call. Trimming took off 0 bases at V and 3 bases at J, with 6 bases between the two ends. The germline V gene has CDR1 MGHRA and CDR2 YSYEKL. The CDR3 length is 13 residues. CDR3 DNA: TGCGCCAGCAGCCAAGATTGGAGCTACGAGCAGTACTTC. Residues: CASSQDWSYEQYF.

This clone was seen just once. This chain's CDR3 is CASSMGGTNEQFF. The CDR3 coding sequence is TGTGCCAGCAGCATGGGGGGTACCAATGAGCAGTTCTTC. The V gene is TRBV7-9, the J gene TRBJ2-1; a possible D gene is TRBD2 (6 bases). V gave up 5 bases and J gave up 6 bases, with 11 bases separating them. The CDR3 loop spans 13 amino acids. Germline V gives CDR1 SEHNR, CDR2 FQNEAQ (reference sequence).

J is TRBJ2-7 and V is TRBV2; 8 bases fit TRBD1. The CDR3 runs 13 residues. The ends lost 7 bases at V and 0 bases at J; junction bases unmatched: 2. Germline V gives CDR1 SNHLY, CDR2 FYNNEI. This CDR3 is CASNDRGSYEQYF. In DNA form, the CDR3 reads TGTGCCAGCAATGACAGGGGCTCCTACGAGCAGTACTTC.

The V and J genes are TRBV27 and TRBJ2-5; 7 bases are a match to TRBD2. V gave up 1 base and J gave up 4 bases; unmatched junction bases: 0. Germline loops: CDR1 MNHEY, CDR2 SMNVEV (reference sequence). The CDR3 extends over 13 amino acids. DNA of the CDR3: TGTGCCAGCAGTTTATGGGGGGGAGAGACCCAGTACTTC. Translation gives CASSLWGGETQYF.

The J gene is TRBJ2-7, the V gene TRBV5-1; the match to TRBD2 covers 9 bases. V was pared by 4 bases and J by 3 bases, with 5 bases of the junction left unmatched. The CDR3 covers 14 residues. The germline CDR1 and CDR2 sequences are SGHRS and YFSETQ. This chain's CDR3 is CASSGISGSYEQYF. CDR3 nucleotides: TGCGCCAGCAGCGGAATTAGCGGGAGCTACGAGCAGTACTTC.

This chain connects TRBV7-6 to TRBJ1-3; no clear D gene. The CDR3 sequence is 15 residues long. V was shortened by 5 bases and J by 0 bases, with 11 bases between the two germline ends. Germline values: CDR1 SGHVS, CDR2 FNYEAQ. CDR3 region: CASSVTVSSGNTIYF. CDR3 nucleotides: TGTGCCAGCAGCGTCACAGTGAGCTCTGGAAACACCATATATTTT.

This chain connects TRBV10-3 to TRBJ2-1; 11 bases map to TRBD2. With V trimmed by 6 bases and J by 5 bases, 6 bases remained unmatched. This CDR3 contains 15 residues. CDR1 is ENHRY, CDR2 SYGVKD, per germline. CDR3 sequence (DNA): TGTGCCATCAGGCCTCTAGCGGGGGGCCACAATGAGCAGTTCTTC. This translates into CAIRPLAGGHNEQFF.